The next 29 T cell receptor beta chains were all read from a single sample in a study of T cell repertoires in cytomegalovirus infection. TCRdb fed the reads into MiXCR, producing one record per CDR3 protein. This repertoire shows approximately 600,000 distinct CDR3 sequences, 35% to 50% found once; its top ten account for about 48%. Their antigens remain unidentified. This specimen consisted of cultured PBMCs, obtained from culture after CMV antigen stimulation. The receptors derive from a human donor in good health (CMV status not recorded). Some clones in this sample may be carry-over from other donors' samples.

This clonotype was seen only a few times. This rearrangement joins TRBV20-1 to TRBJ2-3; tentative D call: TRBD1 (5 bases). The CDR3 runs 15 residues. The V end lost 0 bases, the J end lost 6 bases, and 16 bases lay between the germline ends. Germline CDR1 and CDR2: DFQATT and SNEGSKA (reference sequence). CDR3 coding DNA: TGCAGTGCTAGAGATGGGGCCCTTCATGCCGATACGCAGTATTTT. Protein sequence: CSARDGALHADTQYF.

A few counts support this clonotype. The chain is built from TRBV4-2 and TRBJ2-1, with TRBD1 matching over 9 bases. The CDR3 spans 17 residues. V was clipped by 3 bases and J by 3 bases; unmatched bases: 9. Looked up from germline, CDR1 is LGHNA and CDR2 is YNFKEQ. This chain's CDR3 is CASSHTPRDRVYNEQFF. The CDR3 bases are TGTGCCAGCAGCCACACTCCCCGGGACAGGGTCTACAATGAGCAGTTCTTC.

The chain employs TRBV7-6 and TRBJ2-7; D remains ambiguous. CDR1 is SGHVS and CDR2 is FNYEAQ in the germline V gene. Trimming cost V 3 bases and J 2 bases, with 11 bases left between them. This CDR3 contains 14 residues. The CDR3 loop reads CASSFPPATYEQYF. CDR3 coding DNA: TGTGCCAGCAGCTTTCCGCCTGCCACCTACGAGCAGTACTTC.

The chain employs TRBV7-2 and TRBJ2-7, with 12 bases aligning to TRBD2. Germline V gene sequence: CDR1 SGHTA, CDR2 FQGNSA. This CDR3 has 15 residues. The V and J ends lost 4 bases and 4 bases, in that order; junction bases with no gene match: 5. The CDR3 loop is CASSSLAGGGYEQYF. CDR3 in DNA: TGTGCCAGCAGCTCTCTAGCGGGAGGGGGGTACGAGCAGTACTTC.

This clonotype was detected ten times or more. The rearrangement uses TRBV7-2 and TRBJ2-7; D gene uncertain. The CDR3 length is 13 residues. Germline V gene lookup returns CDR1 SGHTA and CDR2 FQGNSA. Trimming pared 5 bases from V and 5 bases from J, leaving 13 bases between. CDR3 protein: CASSPRHRHEQYF. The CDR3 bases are TGTGCCAGCAGCCCCCGACATAGGCACGAGCAGTACTTC.

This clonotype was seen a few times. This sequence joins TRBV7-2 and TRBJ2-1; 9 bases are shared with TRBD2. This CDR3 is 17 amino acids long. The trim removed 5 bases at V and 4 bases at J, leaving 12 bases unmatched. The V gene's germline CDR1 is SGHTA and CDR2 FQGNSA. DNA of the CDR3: TGTGCCAGCAGCCCTCCTAAGGGCGGGGGGGCTTACAATGAGCAGTTCTTC. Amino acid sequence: CASSPPKGGGAYNEQFF. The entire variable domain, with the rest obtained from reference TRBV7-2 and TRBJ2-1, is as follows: GAGVSQSPSNKVTEKGKDVELRCDPISGHTALYWYRQSLGQGLEFLIYFQGNSAPDKSGLPSDRFSAERTGGSVSTLTIQRTQQEDSAVYLCASSPPKGGGAYNEQFFGPGTRLTVL.

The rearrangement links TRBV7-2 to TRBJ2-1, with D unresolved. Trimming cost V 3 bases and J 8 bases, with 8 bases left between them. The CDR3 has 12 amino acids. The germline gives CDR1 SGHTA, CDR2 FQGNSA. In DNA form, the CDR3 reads TGTGCCAGCAGCTTCGACTCGTATGAGCAGTTCTTC. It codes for CASSFDSYEQFF.

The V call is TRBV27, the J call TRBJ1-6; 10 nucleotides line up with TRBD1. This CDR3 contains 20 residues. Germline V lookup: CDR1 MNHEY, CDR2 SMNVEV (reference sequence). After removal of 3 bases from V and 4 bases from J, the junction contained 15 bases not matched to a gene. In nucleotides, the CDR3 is TGTGCCAGCAGTTTTCGGGGGGGACAGGGGCTCTATAATTATAATTCACCCCTCCACTTT. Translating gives CASSFRGGQGLYNYNSPLHF.

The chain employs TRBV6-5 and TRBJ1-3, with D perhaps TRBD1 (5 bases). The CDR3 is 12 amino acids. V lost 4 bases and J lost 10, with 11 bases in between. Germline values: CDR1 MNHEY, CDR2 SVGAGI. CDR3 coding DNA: TGTGCCAGCAGTTCTCTTGGGGGGACCATATATTTT. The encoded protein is CASSSLGGTIYF.

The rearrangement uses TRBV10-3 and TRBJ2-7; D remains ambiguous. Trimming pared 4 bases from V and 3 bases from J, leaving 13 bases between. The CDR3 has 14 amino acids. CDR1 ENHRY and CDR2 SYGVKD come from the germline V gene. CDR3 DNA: TGTGCCATCAGTGGAAGGCAGATAGTCTACGAGCAGTACTTC. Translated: CAISGRQIVYEQYF.

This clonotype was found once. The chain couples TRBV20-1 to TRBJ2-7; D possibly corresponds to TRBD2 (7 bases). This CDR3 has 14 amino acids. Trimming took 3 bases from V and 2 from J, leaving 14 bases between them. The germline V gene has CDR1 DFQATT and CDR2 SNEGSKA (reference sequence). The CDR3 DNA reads TGCAGTGCTAGCGGGGGGCCCTCCCCCTACGAGCAGTACTTC. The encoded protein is CSASGGPSPYEQYF.

CDR3 region: CASSPLAGDPNEQFF. The CDR3 DNA sequence: TGTGCCAGCAGCCCTCTAGCGGGAGACCCCAATGAGCAGTTCTTC. This sequence joins TRBV7-3 and TRBJ2-1; 10 nucleotides match TRBD2. With V trimmed by 5 bases and J by 6 bases, 7 bases remained unmatched. This CDR3 has 15 residues. Germline V gene data show CDR1 as SGHTA and CDR2 as FQGTGA.

Written as DNA, the CDR3 is TGTGCCAGTTCCGTCAGTGGGATTAGGTACACTGAAGCTTTCTTT. Amino acids: CASSVSGIRYTEAFF. The gene calls are TRBV19 and TRBJ1-1; D remains ambiguous. This CDR3 region has 15 residues. Germline V CDR1 and CDR2: LNHDA, SQIVND (reference sequence). V was trimmed by 8 bases and J by 3 bases, leaving 19 bases between them.

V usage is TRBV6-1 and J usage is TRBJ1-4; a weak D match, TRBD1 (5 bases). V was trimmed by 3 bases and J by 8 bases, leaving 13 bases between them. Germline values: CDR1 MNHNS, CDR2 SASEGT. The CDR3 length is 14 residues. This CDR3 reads CASSERGVREKLFF. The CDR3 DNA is TGTGCCAGCAGTGAGCGGGGGGTACGAGAAAAACTGTTTTTT.

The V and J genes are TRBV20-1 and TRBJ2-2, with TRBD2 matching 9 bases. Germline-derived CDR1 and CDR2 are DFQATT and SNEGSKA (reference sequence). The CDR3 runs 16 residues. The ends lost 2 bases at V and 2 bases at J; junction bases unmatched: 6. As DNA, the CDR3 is TGCAGTGCTAGATCCAGCGGGAGGCCAAACACCGGGGAGCTGTTTTTT. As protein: CSARSSGRPNTGELFF.

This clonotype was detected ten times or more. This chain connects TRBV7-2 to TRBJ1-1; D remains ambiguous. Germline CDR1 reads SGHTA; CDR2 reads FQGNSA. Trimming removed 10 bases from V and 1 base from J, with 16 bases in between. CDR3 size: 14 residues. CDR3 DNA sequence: TGTGCCACCGACTTAGTGGGCCAGAACACTGAAGCTTTCTTT. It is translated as CATDLVGQNTEAFF.

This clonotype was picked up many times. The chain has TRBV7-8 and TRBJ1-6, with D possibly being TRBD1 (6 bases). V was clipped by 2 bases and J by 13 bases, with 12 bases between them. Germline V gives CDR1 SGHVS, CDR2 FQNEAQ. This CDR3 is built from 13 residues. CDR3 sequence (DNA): TGTGCCAGCAGCTTATCTCAGGGGAGGCCCCTCCACTTT. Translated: CASSLSQGRPLHF. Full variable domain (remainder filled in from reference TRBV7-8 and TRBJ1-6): GAGVSQSPRYKVAKRGQDVALRCDPISGHVSLFWYQQALGQGPEFLTYFQNEAQLDKSGLPSDRFFAERPEGSVSTLKIQRTQQEDSAVYLCASSLSQGRPLHFGNGTRLTVT.

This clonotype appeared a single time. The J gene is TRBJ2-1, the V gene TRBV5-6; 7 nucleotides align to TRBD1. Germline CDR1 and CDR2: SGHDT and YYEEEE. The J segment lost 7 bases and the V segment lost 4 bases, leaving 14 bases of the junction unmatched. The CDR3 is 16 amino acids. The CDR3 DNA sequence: TGTGCCAGCAGCCCCCCGGACAGGTGGTACAAGAATGAGCAGTTCTTC. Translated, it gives CASSPPDRWYKNEQFF.

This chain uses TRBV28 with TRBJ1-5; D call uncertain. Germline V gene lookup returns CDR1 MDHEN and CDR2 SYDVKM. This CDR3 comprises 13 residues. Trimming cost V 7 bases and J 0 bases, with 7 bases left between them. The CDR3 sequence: CASTDGSNQPQHF. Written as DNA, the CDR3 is TGTGCCAGCACGGACGGTAGCAATCAGCCCCAGCATTTT. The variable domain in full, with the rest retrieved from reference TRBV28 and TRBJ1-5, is DVKVTQSSRYLVKRTGEKVFLECVQDMDHENMFWYRQDPGLGLRLIYFSYDVKMKEKGDIPEGYSVSREKKERFSLILESASTNQTSMYLCASTDGSNQPQHFGDGTRLSIL.

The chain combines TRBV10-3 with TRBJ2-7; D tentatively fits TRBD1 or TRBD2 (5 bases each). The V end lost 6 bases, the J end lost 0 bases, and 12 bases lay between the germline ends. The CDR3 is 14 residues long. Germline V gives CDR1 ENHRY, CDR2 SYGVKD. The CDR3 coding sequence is TGTGCCATCAGGGGGACCGCCAGCTCCTACGAGCAGTACTTC. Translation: CAIRGTASSYEQYF.

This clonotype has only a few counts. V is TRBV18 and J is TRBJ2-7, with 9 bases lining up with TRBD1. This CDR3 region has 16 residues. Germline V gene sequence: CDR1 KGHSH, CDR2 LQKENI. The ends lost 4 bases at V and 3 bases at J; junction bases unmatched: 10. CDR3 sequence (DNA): TGTGCCAGCTCACGAGGGACAGGGAGGGCAAGCTACGAGCAGTACTTC. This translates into CASSRGTGRASYEQYF.

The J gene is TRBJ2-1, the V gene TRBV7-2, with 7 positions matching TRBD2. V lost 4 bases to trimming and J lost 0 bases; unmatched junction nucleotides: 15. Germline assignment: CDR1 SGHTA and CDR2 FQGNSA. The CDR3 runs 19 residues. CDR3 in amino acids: CASSSPKLGGRHSYNEQFF. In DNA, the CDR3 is TGTGCCAGCAGCTCCCCCAAGTTAGGCGGGAGACACTCCTACAATGAGCAGTTCTTC.

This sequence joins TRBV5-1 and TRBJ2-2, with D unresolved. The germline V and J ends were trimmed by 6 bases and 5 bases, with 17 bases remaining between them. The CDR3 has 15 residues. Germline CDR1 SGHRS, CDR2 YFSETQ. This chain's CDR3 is CASTITAGPTGELFF. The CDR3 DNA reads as TGCGCCAGCACCATCACCGCCGGGCCGACCGGGGAGCTGTTTTTT.

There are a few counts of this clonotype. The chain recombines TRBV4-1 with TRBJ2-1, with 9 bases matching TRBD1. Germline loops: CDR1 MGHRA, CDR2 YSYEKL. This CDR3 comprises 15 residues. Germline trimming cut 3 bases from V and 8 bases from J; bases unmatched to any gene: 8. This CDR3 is CASSQPGTGTHEQFF. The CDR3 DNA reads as TGCGCCAGCAGCCAGCCCGGGACAGGGACCCATGAGCAGTTCTTC.

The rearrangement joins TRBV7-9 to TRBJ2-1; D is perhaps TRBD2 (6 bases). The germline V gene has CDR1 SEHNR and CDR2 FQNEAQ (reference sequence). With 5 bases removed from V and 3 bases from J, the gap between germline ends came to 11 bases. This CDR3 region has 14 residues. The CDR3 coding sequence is TGTGCCAGCAGCAGGTTGGGGGGCTACAATGAGCAGTTCTTC. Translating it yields CASSRLGGYNEQFF.

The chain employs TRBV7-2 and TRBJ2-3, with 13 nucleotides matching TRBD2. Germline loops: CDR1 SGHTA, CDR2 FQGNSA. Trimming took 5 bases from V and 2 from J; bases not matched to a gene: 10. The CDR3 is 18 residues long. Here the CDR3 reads CASSIPLAGGTLTDTQYF. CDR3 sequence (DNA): TGTGCCAGCAGCATACCACTAGCGGGGGGGACGCTCACAGATACGCAGTATTTT. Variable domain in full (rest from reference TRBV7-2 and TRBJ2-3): GAGVSQSPSNKVTEKGKDVELRCDPISGHTALYWYRQSLGQGLEFLIYFQGNSAPDKSGLPSDRFSAERTGGSVSTLTIQRTQQEDSAVYLCASSIPLAGGTLTDTQYFGPGTRLTVL.

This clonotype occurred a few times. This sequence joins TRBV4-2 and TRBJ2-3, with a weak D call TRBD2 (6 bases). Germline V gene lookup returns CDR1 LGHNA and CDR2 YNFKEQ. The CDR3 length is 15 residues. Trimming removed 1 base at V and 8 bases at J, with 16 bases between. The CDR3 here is CASSQVAVPRPTQYF. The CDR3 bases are TGTGCCAGCAGCCAAGTAGCGGTTCCTCGTCCTACGCAGTATTTT.

The CDR3 sequence: CASSLRRRMNTGELFF. The CDR3, as DNA: TGTGCCAGCAGTTTAAGGCGGCGGATGAACACCGGGGAGCTGTTTTTT. The chain has TRBV12-3 or TRBV12-4 and TRBJ2-2, with unresolved D. The CDR3 contains 16 residues. V lost 2 bases to trimming and J lost 1 base, with 11 bases between them.

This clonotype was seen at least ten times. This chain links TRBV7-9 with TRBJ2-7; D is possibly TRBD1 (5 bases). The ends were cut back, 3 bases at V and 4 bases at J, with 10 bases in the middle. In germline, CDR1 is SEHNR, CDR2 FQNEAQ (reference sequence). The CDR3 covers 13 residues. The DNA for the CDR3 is TGTGCCAGCAGCTTGGGGCCATCATACGAGCAGTACTTC. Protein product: CASSLGPSYEQYF.